This entry lists 6 T cell receptor beta chains sequenced from one sample in a study of human T cells and chemical hapten exposure. A single record per CDR3 protein comes from TCRdb applying MiXCR to the RACE reads. Seen here are 65,000 to 80,000 distinct CDR3 sequences, 8.6% observed once, and the top ten hold about 1.4%. Time point given: healthy volunteer bleed at 6 weeks. Extraction yielded total RNA from whole blood (unfractionated). The specimen was whole blood. These receptors all come from a male donor in good health. Some clones in this sample may be carry-over from other donors' samples.

This clonotype was counted many times. The genes are TRBV27 and TRBJ1-2, with 7 bases aligning to TRBD1. The germline CDR1 and CDR2 sequences are MNHEY and SMNVEV (reference sequence). The CDR3 contains 14 residues. The junction had 11 bases not matched to a gene; V was cut back by 6 bases and J by 7 bases. The CDR3 spells CASRAIDREAGYTF. In DNA, the CDR3 is TGTGCCAGCAGGGCTATAGACAGGGAGGCTGGCTACACCTTC.

The sample holds many counts of this clonotype. The V gene is TRBV29-1, the J gene TRBJ1-1; the D is unclear. The CDR3 loop spans 10 amino acids. Trimming stripped 2 bases from V and 4 bases from J, with 2 bases between. Germline CDR1 reads SQVTM; CDR2 reads ANQGSEA. In nucleotides, the CDR3 is TGCAGCGTTGAAATCACTGAAGCTTTCTTT. This sequence encodes CSVEITEAFF. Full variable domain (rest looked up from reference TRBV29-1 and TRBJ1-1): SAVISQKPSRDICQRGTSLTIQCQVDSQVTMMFWYRQQPGQSLTLIATANQGSEATYESGFVIDKFPISRPNLTFSTLTVSNMSPEDSSIYLCSVEITEAFFGQGTRLTVV.

This clonotype was found a few times. The V and J genes are TRBV5-4 and TRBJ2-6; either TRBD1 or TRBD2 may supply D (5 bases each). The V end lost 4 bases, the J end lost 3 bases, and 14 bases lay between the germline ends. This CDR3 has 16 residues. CDR1 is SGHNT, CDR2 YYREEE, per germline (reference sequence). The CDR3 loop reads CASSPPGTSGANVLTF. The CDR3, as DNA: TGTGCCAGCAGCCCACCAGGGACGAGTGGGGCCAACGTCCTGACTTTC.

The J gene is TRBJ2-3, the V gene TRBV29-1; D is ambiguous. CDR1 is SQVTM, CDR2 ANQGSEA, per germline. The ends were cut back, 4 bases at V and 2 bases at J, with 10 bases in the middle. CDR3 size: 13 residues. CDR3 amino acids: CSVGRTNTDTQYF. CDR3 nucleotide sequence: TGCAGCGTTGGGCGGACCAACACAGATACGCAGTATTTT.

This clonotype was observed at least ten times. The CDR3 nucleotides are TGCGCCAGCAGCGTTGGCGCGGCCAATCAGCCCCAGCATTTT. Amino acids: CASSVGAANQPQHF. V usage is TRBV5-1 and J usage is TRBJ1-5; D remains ambiguous. This CDR3 spans 14 amino acids. Germline CDR1 SGHRS, CDR2 YFSETQ. The ends were cut back, 4 bases at V and 3 bases at J, with 11 bases in the middle.

V gene TRBV6-5 combines with J gene TRBJ2-2; the D is unclear. V was shortened by 5 bases and J by 5 bases, with 9 bases between the two germline ends. This CDR3 comprises 13 residues. Germline CDR1 and CDR2: MNHEY and SVGAGI. In DNA, the CDR3 is TGTGCCAGCAGTCTACCAGAGACCGGGGAGCTGTTTTTT. As protein: CASSLPETGELFF.